This TCR beta chain was retrieved from a study of T-cell reconstitution after alpha-beta-depleted transplantation in children (dated by TCRdb to 2015 to 2016). Regarding the complete study: Using TCR repertoire profiling, the study followed T-cell immune reconstitution in a quantitative way in children after TCRalphabeta/CD19-depleted allogeneic hematopoietic cell transplantation.

V ends up 5 bases short and J 0 bases short, with an unmatched junction base count of 7. The CDR3 runs 17 amino acids, cysteine and phenylalanine included. Just CDR3 DNA is preserved here, 51 bases in frame from base 1. CDR1 is given as LGHNA and CDR2 as YSLEER, both from the germline V gene. The intended sense of this specimen's treatment or condition label: allogeneic hematopoietic cell transplantation with graft depleted of TCRalphabeta T cells and CD19 B cells. The transplant recipients were children given TCRalphabeta/CD19-depleted allogeneic hematopoietic cell grafts. What the research found in general, with its limitations: The apparently early recovery of alphabetaT-cell counts about two months after transplant reportedly depended on only several hundred rapidly expanded clones that came from non-depleted graft cells. Over the following months the frequencies of hyperexpanded clones went down, and after one year T-cell counts and TCRbeta diversity were mostly credited to newly produced T cells. The high TCRbeta diversity at day 60 in some patients was ascribed to recipient T cells and intrathymic progenitors that had survived conditioning.

Libraries were constructed by PCR. The reads were generated on an Illumina HiSeq 2500. TCR library preparation used molecular barcoding, with unique molecular identifiers applied to normalize quantification of the TCRbeta repertoire. TCRdb cleaned the public reads at Q25 with fastp, built clones with MiXCR and kept in-frame beta chains. When rows share a CDR3 protein, they turn into one entry using the most common DNA and genes. The sample records fewer than 550,000 distinct CDR3 sequences, roughly 10% of which are singletons. Roughly 15% of the sample comes from the top ten. Only a few counts were recorded for this clonotype. Which antigen it targets is not known. No base quality information exists; no much larger clone differs at one position.

The material sequenced was PBMCs, mostly from graft donor cells, taken 180 days after TCRalphabeta/CD19-depleted stem cell transplant. This receptor was identified in a female patient aged 2-9 years who had a stem cell transplant for aplastic anemia, so the T cells may come from the graft donor. This chain joins TRBV4-3 to TRBJ2-3; 11 bases in between match TRBD2. The CDR3 region reads CASSNRLAGRSTDTQYF. Read as DNA, the sequence is TGCGCCAGCAGCAACCGACTAGCGGGACGTAGCACAGATACGCAGTATTTT.